This entry is about one T cell receptor (beta chain). Profiled with immunoSEQ multiplex PCR; TCRdb holds only in-frame clones, not every one. The sample records tens of thousands of clones, approximately 91% being singletons. These data originate in a study of T cell changes during pregnancy in multiple sclerosis. Trimming shortened V by 2 bases and J by 5 bases, and 12 bases separated the two germline ends. The CDR3 is 14 residues long. Germline CDR1 KGHSH, CDR2 LQKENI. The input for sequencing was peripheral blood, taken before pregnancy. This receptor was taken from a female donor with multiple sclerosis, enrolled in a pregnancy study. V is TRBV18 and J is TRBJ1-2; D is ambiguous. Here the CDR3 reads CASSPYRELYGYTF. Written as DNA, the CDR3 is TGTGCCAGCTCACCATACAGAGAGCTTTATGGCTACACCTTC.